This is a list of T cell receptor beta chains from one sample in a study of blood T cell repertoires in COVID-19. Libraries were prepared by immunoSEQ multiplex PCR; TCRdb keeps only in-frame clonotypes and omits some of them. The sample has 100,000 to 120,000 clones, about 88% seen once. The sample taken for sequencing was peripheral blood. Receptors originate from a human donor in a cohort sampled during active COVID-19. CDR3s leave out the opening cysteine and the closing phenylalanine or tryptophan.

v_call	j_call	cdr3_aa
TRBV7-9	TRBJ1-4	ASSGQGTTNEKLF
TRBV10-3	TRBJ1-4	ATQGGATNEKLF
TRBV4-2	TRBJ2-1	ASSQELGTTGGSYNEQF
TRBV9	TRBJ2-7	ASSVRQAEGEQY
TRBV6-6	TRBJ2-1	ASSIGSGSRNDEQF
TRBV19	TRBJ2-6	ASRNVQGRGSGANVLT
TRBV6-5	TRBJ1-2	ASRPGTDYGYT
TRBV14	TRBJ2-2	ASSQRGNTGELF
TRBV29-1	TRBJ2-7	SVLLQGGEQY
TRBV18	TRBJ2-5	ASSPPGLQETQY
TRBV13	TRBJ2-7	ASKPQGDYEQY
TRBV9	TRBJ2-1	ASSVSGRGSNEQF
TRBV5-5	TRBJ2-6	ASSSRRGLLANVLT
TRBV5-5	TRBJ2-1	ASSLHSLREQF
TRBV7-9	TRBJ1-1	ASSLGHPEAF
TRBV19	TRBJ2-1	ASSIDERRGEQF
TRBV7-3	TRBJ2-2	ASSSDTGELF
TRBV6-5	TRBJ2-1	ASSLASGPANEQF
TRBV29-1	TRBJ2-2	SVERGRNTGELF
TRBV10-1	TRBJ2-7	ASSDGASGSYEQY
TRBV28	TRBJ1-6	ASSPPRGALH
TRBV18	TRBJ1-3	ASSPPGRDPSGNTIY
TRBV4-1	TRBJ2-1	ASSQTVGTGLEF
TRBV28	TRBJ1-2	ASTEGRAGYT
TRBV29-1	TRBJ1-3	SVAGVSGNTIY
TRBV28	TRBJ1-2	ASSPTGRQGPYGYT
TRBV7-8	TRBJ2-2	ASSLVAGGTGELF
TRBV28	TRBJ2-1	ASSPPGQGCF
TRBV19	TRBJ2-1	ATISGSADNEQF
TRBV7-9	TRBJ2-1	ASSLAGTAGGGEQF
TRBV3-1/TRBV3-2	TRBJ2-7	ASSPQGGGEEQY
TRBV15	TRBJ2-2	ATSRGQGGGGELF
TRBV27	TRBJ1-2	ASSPREDYGYT
TRBV7-2	TRBJ1-6	ASSSRDSSYSPLH
TRBV5-1	TRBJ1-1	ASRILGASTEAF
TRBV7-8	TRBJ2-7	ASSLAWQGEQY
TRBV7-9	TRBJ2-5	ASSPRAVQETQY
TRBV10-3	TRBJ1-2	AISSTGEYGYT
TRBV2	TRBJ2-1	ASRPTSGNYNEQF
TRBV27	TRBJ2-3	ASTRRRLAGGPSTDTQY
TRBV7-3	TRBJ1-1	ASSSDRGQDEAF
TRBV9	TRBJ2-2	ASSKTSGRLTGELF
TRBV4-1	TRBJ2-1	ASSQYINNEQF